This is a list of T cell receptor beta chains from one sample in a study of shared clonotypes between healthy human individuals. TCRdb's copy holds only in-frame clones and misses some; the assay was immunoSEQ multiplex PCR. The sample holds approximately 2.4 million clones, 90% to 97% seen once. Sequenced sample: naive CD4+ T cells sorted from blood. These receptor sequences come from a man in his late teens or twenties in good health. Both conserved end residues are part of each CDR3. Each record gives: J gene, D gene, clone size, V gene, CDR3 protein, CDR3 DNA. The D gene is left open where the match is weak. Only part of the rows carry a size: once, few, many, or a class if the clone is expanded.

>TRBJ2-3|TRBD1|-|TRBV11-1
CASSLMTGGLDTQYF
TGTGCCAGCAGCTTGATGACAGGGGGCTTAGATACGCAGTATTTT
>TRBJ2-3|-|-|TRBV27
CASSLIDRVGNTQYF
TGTGCCAGCAGTTTAATTGACCGGGTAGGAAATACGCAGTATTTT
>TRBJ2-5|-|-|TRBV6-1
CASGERQETQYF
TGTGCCAGCGGAGAGCGGCAAGAGACCCAGTACTTC
>TRBJ2-2|TRBD1|-|TRBV6-5
CATGDREHGELFF
TGTGCCACCGGGGACAGGGAGCACGGGGAGCTGTTTTTT
>TRBJ1-5|TRBD1|-|TRBV30
CAWSVQGAGNQPQHF
TGTGCCTGGAGTGTACAGGGGGCTGGCAATCAGCCCCAGCATTTT
>TRBJ2-7|-|-|TRBV6-5
CASSYSRVGSSYEQYF
TGTGCCAGCAGTTACTCGAGGGTAGGGAGCTCCTACGAGCAGTACTTC
>TRBJ2-1|-|once|TRBV5-4
CASSLAQYSYNEQFF
TGTGCCAGCAGCTTGGCTCAATACTCCTACAATGAGCAGTTCTTC
>TRBJ2-3|-|few|TRBV5-1
CASSTTDTQYF
TGCGCCAGCAGCACCACAGATACGCAGTATTTT
>TRBJ2-3|-|-|TRBV4-3
CASSQGAYSTDTQYF
TGCGCCAGCAGCCAAGGAGCTTATTCCACAGATACGCAGTATTTT
>TRBJ1-6|-|-|TRBV11-2
CASSHSRAWDSPLHF
TGTGCCAGCAGCCATAGTCGGGCCTGGGATTCACCCCTCCACTTT
>TRBJ1-5|-|-|TRBV7-8
CASSLAPVGSNQPQHF
TGTGCCAGCAGCTTAGCACCCGTCGGGAGCAATCAGCCCCAGCATTTT
>TRBJ1-2|-|once|TRBV5-1
CASSLVDRTNYGYTF
TGCGCCAGCAGCTTGGTTGACAGAACTAACTATGGCTACACCTTC
>TRBJ1-6|-|once|TRBV5-4
CASSFRPGPKSNNSPLHF
TGTGCCAGCAGCTTTCGCCCCGGCCCAAAGAGTAATAATTCACCCCTCCACTTT
>TRBJ2-5|-|-|TRBV7-8
CASSPHEETQYF
TGTGCCAGCAGCCCCCACGAAGAGACCCAGTACTTC
>TRBJ1-5|TRBD1|-|TRBV19
CASRVTGQGSWPQHF
TGTGCCAGTAGAGTTACGGGACAGGGGTCATGGCCCCAGCATTTT
>TRBJ1-6|TRBD1|-|TRBV5-8
CASSLGQGSSPLHF
TGTGCCAGCAGCCTCGGACAGGGGAGTTCACCCCTCCACTTT
>TRBJ2-3|TRBD1|-|TRBV25-1
CASRTGGTDTQYF
TGTGCCAGCAGGACAGGGGGAACAGATACGCAGTATTTT
>TRBJ2-3|TRBD1|-|TRBV9
CASSPTGVSTDTQYF
TGTGCCAGCAGCCCGACAGGGGTGAGCACAGATACGCAGTATTTT
>TRBJ1-6|TRBD1|-|TRBV6-1
CASSAGTGHLPSPLHF
TGTGCCAGCAGTGCTGGGACAGGCCACCTTCCTTCACCCCTCCACTTT
>TRBJ1-2|-|-|TRBV2
CASTPWGSTNYGYTF
TGTGCCAGCACTCCCTGGGGGTCCACTAACTATGGCTACACCTTC
>TRBJ1-6|TRBD1|few|TRBV5-4
CASSPSQRDRVSNSPLHF
TGTGCCAGCAGCCCATCCCAGCGGGACAGGGTCTCAAATTCACCCCTCCACTTT
>TRBJ1-5|TRBD1|-|TRBV4-3
CASSPGQSNQPQHF
TGCGCCAGCAGCCCGGGACAGAGCAATCAGCCCCAGCATTTT
>TRBJ2-5|-|-|TRBV6-1
CASSEGLTQYF
TGTGCCAGCAGTGAGGGTCTGACCCAGTACTTC
>TRBJ1-2|-|once|TRBV7-2
CASSSNTLGVGYGYTF
TGTGCCAGCAGCTCCAATACTCTAGGGGTCGGGTATGGCTACACCTTC
>TRBJ2-1|TRBD1|-|TRBV29-1
CSVARQGNEQFF
TGCAGCGTTGCCCGACAGGGAAATGAGCAGTTCTTC
>TRBJ2-7|TRBD1|-|TRBV4-3
CASSQGGQGAYEQYF
TGCGCCAGCAGCCAAGGAGGACAGGGGGCGTACGAGCAGTACTTC